One and the same sample provided the 22 T cell receptor beta chains below, sequenced in a study of tumor-infiltrating lymphocytes in primary liver carcinoma. Starting from approximately 0.45 ug of total RNA, TCR beta cDNA was produced with a primer in the constant region. What produced the TCR beta libraries was three nested multiplex PCR rounds using slightly modified ARM-PCR. Running 10 cycles apiece, the first two PCR rounds relied on TRBV1-TRBV30 forward primers together with a C-beta reverse primer. TCRdb called the multiplex PCR reads again in MiXCR, with one record for every CDR3 protein. Of hundreds of thousands of distinct CDR3 sequences listed, 50% to 75% are singletons. The researchers obtained blood RNA from unsorted whole blood and also extracted germline DNA. Sequenced input: peripheral blood. These receptor sequences come from a woman under 40 with primary liver carcinoma and hepatitis B virus infection.

As to this clonotype: A much larger clone sits a single nucleotide away, making a read error possible. The chain uses TRBV29-1 and TRBJ2-7; 7 bases map to TRBD1. The CDR3 has 16 residues. Germline CDR1 and CDR2: SQVTM and ANQGSEA. Losses at the gene ends were 4 bases for V and 5 bases for J; bases not matched to a gene: 17. CDR3 DNA sequence: TGCAGCGTTGGAATGAGAGACAGGGCGGAAATCAACGAGCAGTACTTC. Its protein is CSVGMRDRAEINEQYF.

A note on this clonotype: One junction end does not reproduce the germline sequence, and a read error may be involved. The genes are TRBV11-3 and TRBJ2-7; D not resolved. The CDR3 has 12 amino acids. Per germline, CDR1 SGHNT and CDR2 YENEEA. The CDR3 bases are TGTGCCAGCAGTTTAGGTTTCGGCGAGCTGTACTTC. It codes for CASSLGFGELYF.

As to this clonotype: This sequence may be a read error, since a much larger clone differs from it by one base. This sequence joins TRBV6-2 or TRBV6-3 and TRBJ2-7, with 7 bases matching TRBD2. The V segment lost 6 bases and the J segment 2 bases; nucleotides outside the gene matches: 10. There are 15 residues in the CDR3. CDR1 and CDR2 from the germline V gene are MNHEY and SVGEGT. CDR3 sequence reads: CASSPSGGLPYEQYF. The CDR3 DNA is TGTGCCAGCAGCCCCTCGGGGGGACTACCCTACGAGCAGTACTTC.

Turning to this clonotype: Its ends do not fully match the called genes, so a read error is possible. This chain connects TRBV4-3 to TRBJ2-6; D call uncertain. The CDR3 has 17 residues. Per the germline V gene, CDR1 is LGHNA and CDR2 is YSLEER. CDR3 sequence: CASSQDQFVTGDNVLTF. The CDR3 nucleotides are TGCGCCAGCAGCCAAGATCAATTCGTCACTGGGGACAACGTCCTGACTTTC.

A word on this clonotype: One end of the junction is discordant with germline, which a read error may explain. V and J are TRBV6-5 and TRBJ2-1; D unresolved. The CDR3 spans 17 residues. Germline CDR1 is MNHEY and CDR2 is SVGAGI. The CDR3, as DNA: TGTGCCAGCTGTTACCCGGGTGGTCAGAGCTCCTACAATGAGCAGTTCTTC. Translated, it gives CASCYPGGQSSYNEQFF.

The table lists this clonotype with many counts. The chain joins TRBV6-2 or TRBV6-3 to TRBJ2-1; no clear D. The CDR3 is made up of 12 amino acids. V gave up 6 bases and J gave up 3 bases, with 6 bases separating them. Germline loops: CDR1 MNHEY, CDR2 SVGEGT. The CDR3 bases are TGTGCCAGCAGATCGTACTACAATGAGCAGTTCTTC. Translated: CASRSYYNEQFF.

This clonotype was counted only a few times. The chain has TRBV29-1 and TRBJ2-1, with D hard to call. Trimming pared 6 bases from V and 10 bases from J, leaving 10 bases between. Germline V lookup: CDR1 SQVTM, CDR2 ANQGSEA. The CDR3 loop spans 10 amino acids. CDR3 sequence: CSVKVYEQFF. As DNA, the CDR3 is TGCAGCGTGAAAGTATACGAGCAGTTCTTC.

This chain connects TRBV13 to TRBJ2-7; TRBD1 agrees at 10 bases. CDR3 length equals 15 residues. CDR1 is PRHDT, CDR2 FYEKMQ, per germline (reference sequence). V shed 4 bases, J shed 3 bases, and the junction held 6 bases outside the gene matches. The CDR3 bases are TGTGCCAGCAGCTCCGGGACAGGGGTAATCTACGAGCAGTACTTC. Its protein is CASSSGTGVIYEQYF.

This clonotype has at least ten counts. The chain recombines TRBV6-5 with TRBJ2-7; 9 bases match TRBD2. Germline V gene sequence: CDR1 MNHEY, CDR2 SVGAGI. The length of the CDR3 is 16 residues. Germline trimming cut 6 bases from V and 3 bases from J; bases unmatched to any gene: 12. The DNA for the CDR3 is TGTGCCAGCAGATATTCTCGGACTAGCGCCTACTACGAGCAGTACTTC. Translating it yields CASRYSRTSAYYEQYF.

This clonotype was recorded at least ten times. The genes are TRBV12-3 or TRBV12-4 and TRBJ2-1; D ambiguous. V lost 2 bases and J lost 0, with 8 bases in between. This CDR3 spans 15 amino acids. CDR3 in amino acids: CASSLSAVSYNEQFF. The CDR3 DNA sequence: TGTGCCAGCAGTTTATCGGCGGTCTCCTACAATGAGCAGTTCTTC.

This clonotype was seen many times. The chain uses TRBV29-1 and TRBJ2-1; the match to TRBD2 covers 12 bases. J was trimmed by 4 bases and V by 4 bases; bases with no gene match: 8. Germline CDR1 SQVTM, CDR2 ANQGSEA. This CDR3 spans 16 amino acids. CDR3 nucleotide sequence: TGCAGCGTTGGTCTAGCGGGAGGGAGGGGGTACAATGAGCAGTTCTTC. It yields the protein CSVGLAGGRGYNEQFF.

This clonotype was counted only a few times. This chain links TRBV12-5 with TRBJ1-1, with 11 bases matching TRBD1. The ends lost 4 bases at V and 3 bases at J; junction bases unmatched: 4. The CDR3 totals 15 residues. The germline V gene encodes CDR1 LGHNT and CDR2 FRNRAP. CDR3 in amino acids: CASGSQGQGDTEAFF. Here the CDR3 DNA reads TGTGCTAGTGGTTCCCAGGGACAGGGGGACACTGAAGCTTTCTTT.

With respect to this clonotype: One junction end does not reproduce the germline sequence, and a read error may be involved. V and J are TRBV7-8 and TRBJ2-3, with TRBD2 identical over 7 bases. The CDR3 is made up of 20 amino acids. The germline V gene encodes CDR1 SGHVS and CDR2 FQNEAQ. CDR3 region: CAGSLVVAGRQPTSTDTQYF. The CDR3 DNA is TGTGCCGGCAGCTTAGTTGTGGCGGGACGCCAACCGACTAGCACAGACACGCAGTATTTT.

This clonotype has a handful of counts. The V call is TRBV6-5, the J call TRBJ2-5, with 7 bases aligning to TRBD1. This CDR3 has 14 residues. V lost 4 bases, J lost 3 bases, and 5 bases stayed unmatched. Looked up from germline, CDR1 is MNHEY and CDR2 is SVGAGI. The CDR3 coding sequence is TGTGCCAGCAGTTCCCGGGACAGCAAAGAGACCCAGTACTTC. It encodes CASSSRDSKETQYF.

For this clonotype: At one end the junction does not follow the germline gene, possibly because of a read error. The CDR3 sequence is CVSSQDRNIDMQYF. In DNA form, the CDR3 reads TGCGTCAGCAGCCAAGATCGGAACATAGATATGCAGTATTTT. The chain carries TRBV4-1 and TRBJ2-3; the D is unclear. Germline V lookup: CDR1 MGHRA, CDR2 YSYEKL. The CDR3 covers 14 residues.

A word on this clonotype: Since a much larger clone is just one base distant, this may be a read error. The chain carries TRBV4-2 and TRBJ2-3, with TRBD2 identical over 8 bases. Germline CDR1 LGHNA, CDR2 YNFKEQ. The CDR3 consists of 15 residues. The CDR3 DNA sequence: TGTGTCAGCAGCTCCGGGACTAGTTACACAGATACGCAGTATTTT. This encodes CVSSSGTSYTDTQYF.

This clonotype was counted ten times or more. The J gene is TRBJ2-1, the V gene TRBV29-1, with D possibly matching TRBD2 (5 bases). Trimming removed 5 bases from V and 6 bases from J, with 17 bases in between. This CDR3 has 14 residues. Germline lookup yields CDR1 SQVTM and CDR2 ANQGSEA. The CDR3 region is CSVPGSYGGNEQFF. CDR3 nucleotides: TGCAGCGTTCCGGGATCCTATGGAGGCAATGAGCAGTTCTTC.

The rearrangement links TRBV28 to TRBJ1-1; 7 bases are a match to TRBD1. The CDR3 loop spans 13 amino acids. Germline assignment: CDR1 MDHEN and CDR2 SYDVKM. Trimming took 5 bases from V and 10 from J; bases not matched to a gene: 10. CDR3 in amino acids: CASSQNQGVPAFF. CDR3 nucleotide sequence: TGTGCCAGCAGTCAAAACCAGGGGGTCCCAGCTTTCTTT.

In regard to this clonotype: This likely comes from a read error, as the CDR3 has no conserved phenylalanine or tryptophan at its end. The chain joins TRBV6-5 to TRBJ1-1; no clear D. CDR3 length: 16 amino acids. In germline, CDR1 is MNHEY, CDR2 SVGAGI. V was trimmed by 2 bases and J by 1 base, leaving 14 bases between them. CDR3 nucleotides: TGTGCCAGCAGTTACGGGGAGGGCAACCGGAACACTGAAGCTTTCTCT. It encodes CASSYGEGNRNTEAFS.

Notes on this clonotype: Possible read error: a much larger clone is one base away. In this CDR3 the conserved last residue, phenylalanine or tryptophan, is missing, so a read error is likely. This sequence joins TRBV29-1 and TRBJ2-7; TRBD1 matches 9 bases. This CDR3 has 14 amino acids. V shed 4 bases, J shed 6 bases, and the junction held 10 bases outside the gene matches. Germline V CDR1 and CDR2: SQVTM, ANQGSEA. CDR3 amino acids: CSVVGQGKEGEQYI. DNA of the CDR3: TGCAGCGTTGTAGGACAGGGGAAAGAAGGCGAGCAGTACATC.

In regard to this clonotype: A much larger clone lies a single base off, so this may be a read error. The chain carries TRBV29-1 and TRBJ2-1, with TRBD2 identical over 12 bases. This CDR3 is 14 amino acids long. Per the germline V gene, CDR1 is SQVTM and CDR2 is ANQGSEA. CDR3 DNA: TGCAGCGGGACCGGACTAGCGGGATCCAATGAGCAGTCCTTC. This gives the protein CSGTGLAGSNEQSF.

Notes on this clonotype: A read error may produce the germline difference seen at one junction end. In nucleotides, the CDR3 is TGTACCAGCAGCTCCGGGACCTCATACAATGAGCAGTTCTTC. This translates into CTSSSGTSYNEQFF. The V gene is TRBV5-6, the J gene TRBJ2-1, with D perhaps TRBD1 or TRBD2 (5 bases each). In germline, CDR1 is SGHDT, CDR2 YYEEEE. This CDR3 region has 14 residues.